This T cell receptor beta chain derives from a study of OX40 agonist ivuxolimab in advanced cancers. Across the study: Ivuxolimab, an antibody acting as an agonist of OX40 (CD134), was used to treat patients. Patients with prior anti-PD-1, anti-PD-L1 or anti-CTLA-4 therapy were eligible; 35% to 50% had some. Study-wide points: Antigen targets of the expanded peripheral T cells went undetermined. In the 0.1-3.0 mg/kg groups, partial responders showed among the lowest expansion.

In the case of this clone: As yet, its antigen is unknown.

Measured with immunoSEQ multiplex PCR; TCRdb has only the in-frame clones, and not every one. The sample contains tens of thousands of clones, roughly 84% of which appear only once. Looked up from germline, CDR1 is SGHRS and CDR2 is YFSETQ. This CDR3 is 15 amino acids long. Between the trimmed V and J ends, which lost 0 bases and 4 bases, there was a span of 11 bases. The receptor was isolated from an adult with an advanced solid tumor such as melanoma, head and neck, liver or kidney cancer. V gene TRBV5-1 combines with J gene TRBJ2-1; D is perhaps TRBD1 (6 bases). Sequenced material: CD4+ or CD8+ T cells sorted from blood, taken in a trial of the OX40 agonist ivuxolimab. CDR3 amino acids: CASSLVSGTYNEQFF. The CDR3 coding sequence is TGCGCCAGCAGCTTGGTGTCAGGGACATACAATGAGCAGTTCTTC.